This T cell receptor beta chain originates from a study of CD8+CD57+ T cells in acquired aplastic anemia. Study in general: Sorted cells (CD4+ and CD8+) yielded DNA amounts that averaged around 3.1 ug.

Genomic DNA acted as the template from which TCR beta VDJ combination and CDR3 sequence profiling were carried out. TCRdb passed the reads through MiXCR, listing each CDR3 protein once. This sample has roughly 500,000 distinct CDR3 sequences, with roughly a third found just once. Only patients with CD8+CD57+ cell expansion on flow cytometry were chosen for sequencing. The cohort consisted entirely of patients having severe acquired aplastic anemia. This CDR3 comprises 20 residues. Trimming shortened V by 4 bases and J by 2 bases, and 28 bases separated the two germline ends. Germline values: CDR1 KGHDR, CDR2 SFDVKD.

Sequencing input: sorted CD4+, CD8+, or CD8+CD57+ T cells (not recorded which) from PBMCs. The receptor was isolated from a human donor with aplastic anemia. V and J are TRBV24-1 and TRBJ2-5, with D perhaps matching TRBD2 (7 bases). The CDR3 reads CATSDPSGGGSSRRQETQYF. In DNA form, the CDR3 reads TGTGCCACCAGTGACCCTAGCGGAGGGGGGTCAAGTAGACGACAAGAGACCCAGTACTTC.